This T cell receptor beta chain was recorded in a study of cytomegalovirus exposure and HLA in healthy donors. TCRdb's copy holds only in-frame clones and misses some; the assay was immunoSEQ multiplex PCR. The sample holds 160,000 or so clones; around 90% are singletons and the top ten take approximately 3%. Notes on this clone: Its antigen is not known.

General study results and limits: TCR beta chains numbering under 200 were designated cytomegalovirus-associated.

There are 13 residues in the CDR3. Trimming cost V 6 bases and J 3 bases, with 11 bases left between them. The germline gives CDR1 MNHEY, CDR2 SVGAGI. This TCR was recovered from a man aged 18 to 30 in good health and CMV-seronegative. The chain employs TRBV6-5 and TRBJ1-1, with a weak D call TRBD1 (6 bases). What was sequenced was PBMCs. The CDR3 spells CASSLGGDTEAFF. The CDR3 region has the DNA TGTGCCAGCAGCTTAGGGGGGGACACTGAAGCTTTCTTT.